This record looks at one T cell receptor beta chain sequence and its context. Its antigen remains undetermined. No quality values exist for individual bases; no much larger clone is one base distant. The sample comes from a study of cytomegalovirus exposure and HLA in healthy donors (dated by TCRdb to about 2017). Context from the whole study: According to a later analysis, one platform produced both the 120 validation repertoires and the 670 or so repertoires of the first cohort. The study was designed to test whether signatures of past pathogen exposure could be identified by cataloging public T cell receptors. Along with the roughly 700-subject first cohort, a separate validation cohort of around 110 different subjects was used. To predict cytomegalovirus infection status, the study brought together high-throughput TCR immunosequencing, statistical association of individual TCRs with disease status, and machine learning.

General conclusions and limits of the study: In the study, 164 TCR beta chains were listed as associated with cytomegalovirus. Subsequent analysis determined that TCRs grouped into clusters in the first cohort also showed a tendency toward co-occurrence across the roughly 130 validation repertoires, and 85% to 95% of cluster scores exceeded 0. Across donors, most TCR sequences were observed very rarely, whereas some public TCRs were present in many individuals. A few of the identified cytomegalovirus-associated TCR beta chains were confirmed in vitro to be specific for cytomegalovirus antigens. The classifier was reported to diagnose cytomegalovirus status with high specificity and sensitivity in both the original cohort and the validation cohort. According to the authors, the approach could potentially be generalized to other disease states and immunological phenotypes. The validation cohort had no HLA typing available for a later analysis, so co-occurrence within that cohort was assessed over all 130 or so repertoires.

The donors belonged to the validation cohort of over a hundred subjects, which was separate from the approximately 660-subject first cohort. The method behind the library was the immunoSEQ multiplex PCR assay. Per the authors' processing: A statistical classification framework was built for diagnosing cytomegalovirus status from the catalog of TCR beta chain sequences. As stored in TCRdb, this immuneACCESS dataset retains in-frame rearrangements with V and J assigned. A fraction of the clones does not appear; measured against another copy, unresolved V genes explain less than half of the discrepancy, and the remainder lacks a known reason. V and J calls and clone size are as listed in that table; D and trimming were resolved from the DNA. The sample table records under 250,000 clones; just over 90% of these occur just once. The ten most abundant clones make up about 0.95% of the sample. Taken from the germline V gene, the CDR1 and CDR2 loops are SNHLY and FYNNEI. V is pared back by 9 bases and J by 5 bases, with 13 bases lying between the germline termini. Counted from cysteine to phenylalanine, this CDR3 has 13 amino acids. Only the CDR3 portion is preserved as DNA: 39 bases, with reading frame beginning at the first base.

The sequence joins TRBV2 to TRBJ1-4, and TRBD1 may be the D gene, going by 5 matching bases. Input material: PBMCs. This sequence was found in a woman between 18 and 29 years old in good health and CMV-seronegative. In nucleotide form, the sequence is TGTGCCAGTCAGGGCAGGGAAAATGAAAAACTGTTTTTT. It is translated as CASQGRENEKLFF.